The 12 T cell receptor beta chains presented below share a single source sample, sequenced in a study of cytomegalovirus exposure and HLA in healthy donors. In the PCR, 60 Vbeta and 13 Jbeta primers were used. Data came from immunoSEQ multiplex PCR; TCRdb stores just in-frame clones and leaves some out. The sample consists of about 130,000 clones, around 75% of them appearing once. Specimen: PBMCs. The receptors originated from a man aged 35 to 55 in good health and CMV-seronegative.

CDR3 protein: CASSLASSGLAFSYEQYF. CDR3 DNA: TGTGCCAGCAGCTTAGCTTCGTCGGGACTAGCGTTCTCCTACGAGCAGTACTTC. This sequence joins TRBV7-2 and TRBJ2-7; 10 bases fit TRBD2. After removal of 0 bases from V and 0 bases from J, the junction contained 8 bases not matched to a gene. This CDR3 is 18 amino acids long. CDR1 is SGHTA, CDR2 FQGNSA, per germline.

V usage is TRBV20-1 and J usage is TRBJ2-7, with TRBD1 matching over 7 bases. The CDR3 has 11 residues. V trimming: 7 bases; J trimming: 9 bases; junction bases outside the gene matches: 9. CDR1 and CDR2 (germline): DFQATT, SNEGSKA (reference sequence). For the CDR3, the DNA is TGCAGTGGCACGGGACAGAGAGGGCAGTACTTC. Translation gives CSGTGQRGQYF.

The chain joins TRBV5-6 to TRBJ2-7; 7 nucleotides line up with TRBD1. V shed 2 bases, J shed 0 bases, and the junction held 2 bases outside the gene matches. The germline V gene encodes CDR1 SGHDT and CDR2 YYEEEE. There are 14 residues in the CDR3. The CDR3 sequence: CASSFPGGSYEQYF. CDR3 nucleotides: TGTGCCAGCAGCTTCCCAGGGGGCTCCTACGAGCAGTACTTC.

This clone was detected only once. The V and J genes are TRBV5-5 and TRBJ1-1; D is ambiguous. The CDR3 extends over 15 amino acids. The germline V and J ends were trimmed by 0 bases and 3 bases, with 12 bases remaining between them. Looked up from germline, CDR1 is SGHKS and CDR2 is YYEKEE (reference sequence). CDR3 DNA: TGTGCCAGCAGCTTGGATTACGGAGGTGACACTGAAGCTTTCTTT. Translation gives CASSLDYGGDTEAFF.

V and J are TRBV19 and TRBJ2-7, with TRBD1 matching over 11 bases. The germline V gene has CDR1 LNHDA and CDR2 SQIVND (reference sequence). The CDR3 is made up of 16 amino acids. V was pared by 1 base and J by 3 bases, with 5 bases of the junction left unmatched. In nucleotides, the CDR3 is TGTGCCAGTAGTATAGGGACAGGGGGCTTTGGCTACGAGCAGTACTTC. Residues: CASSIGTGGFGYEQYF.

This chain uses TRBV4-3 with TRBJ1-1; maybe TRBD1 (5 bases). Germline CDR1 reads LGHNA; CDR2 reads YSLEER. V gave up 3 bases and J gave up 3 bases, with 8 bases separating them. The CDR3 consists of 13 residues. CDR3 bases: TGCGCCAGCAGCCAGCAGGGCGACACTGAAGCTTTCTTT. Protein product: CASSQQGDTEAFF.

In nucleotides, the CDR3 is TGTGCCAGCGGAAAGGCCGGGACAACCTACTACGAGCAGTACTTC. Residues: CASGKAGTTYYEQYF. The gene calls are TRBV6-1 and TRBJ2-7; perhaps TRBD1 as D (6 bases). This CDR3 is built from 15 residues. The V end was cut by 8 bases, the J end by 3 bases, with 20 bases between. The germline V gene encodes CDR1 MNHNS and CDR2 SASEGT.

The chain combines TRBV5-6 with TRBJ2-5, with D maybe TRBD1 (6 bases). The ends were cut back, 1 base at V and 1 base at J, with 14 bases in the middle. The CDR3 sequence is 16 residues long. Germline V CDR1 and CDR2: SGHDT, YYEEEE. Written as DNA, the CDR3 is TGTGCCAGCAGCTTGTTCCCGACAGGACTCCAAGAGACCCAGTACTTC. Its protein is CASSLFPTGLQETQYF.

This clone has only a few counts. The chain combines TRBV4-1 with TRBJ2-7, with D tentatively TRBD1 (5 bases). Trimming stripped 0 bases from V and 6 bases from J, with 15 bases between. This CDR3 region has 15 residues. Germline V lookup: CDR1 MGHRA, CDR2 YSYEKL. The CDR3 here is CASSQEGDTGREQYF. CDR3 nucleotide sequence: TGCGCCAGCAGCCAAGAAGGGGATACAGGACGCGAGCAGTACTTC.

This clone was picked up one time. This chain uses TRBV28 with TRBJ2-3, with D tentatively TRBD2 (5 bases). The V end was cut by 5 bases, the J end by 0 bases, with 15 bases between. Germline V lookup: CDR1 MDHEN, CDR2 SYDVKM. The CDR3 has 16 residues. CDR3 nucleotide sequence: TGTGCCAGCAGTCCCAGCGGCGGCTCTAGCACAGATACGCAGTATTTT. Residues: CASSPSGGSSTDTQYF.

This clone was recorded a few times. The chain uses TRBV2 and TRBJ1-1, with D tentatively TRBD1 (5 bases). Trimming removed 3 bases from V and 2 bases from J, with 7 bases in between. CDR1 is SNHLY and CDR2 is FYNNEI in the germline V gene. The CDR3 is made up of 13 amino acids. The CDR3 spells CASSETANTEAFF. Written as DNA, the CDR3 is TGTGCCAGCAGTGAGACAGCTAACACTGAAGCTTTCTTT.

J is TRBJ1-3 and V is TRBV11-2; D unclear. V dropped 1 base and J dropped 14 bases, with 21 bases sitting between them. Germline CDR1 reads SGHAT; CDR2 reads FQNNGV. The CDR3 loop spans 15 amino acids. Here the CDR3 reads CASSLAQYTLSGLYF. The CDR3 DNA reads TGTGCCAGCAGCTTAGCGCAGTACACCCTCTCGGGATTATATTTT.